The 8 T cell receptor beta chains listed next were all sequenced from one sample in a study of early T cells in non-severe SARS-CoV-2 infection. TCRdb reanalysed the 5' RACE reads using MiXCR and keeps one entry per CDR3 protein. This table has approximately 30,000 distinct CDR3 sequences, roughly 7.1% appearing once. The sequencing used whole blood, collected at baseline. All receptors derive from an adult who was a healthcare worker with PCR-confirmed SARS-CoV-2 infection or an uninfected control (not recorded which).

Only a few counts were recorded for this clonotype. V usage is TRBV9 and J usage is TRBJ1-6; D is possibly TRBD1 (5 bases). Trimming removed 0 bases from V and 0 bases from J, with 7 bases in between. The CDR3 contains 16 residues. Germline assignment: CDR1 SGDLS and CDR2 YYNGEE. The CDR3 spells CASSVGGSSYNSPLHF. The CDR3 DNA is TGTGCCAGCAGCGTAGGGGGGAGCTCCTATAATTCACCCCTCCACTTT.

The rearrangement uses TRBV6-5 and TRBJ2-5; TRBD2 matches at 12 bases. Germline V gene lookup returns CDR1 MNHEY and CDR2 SVGAGI. The V gene end was trimmed by 2 bases and the J gene end by 3 bases; junction bases not matched to a gene: 4. The CDR3 contains 16 residues. CDR3 in DNA: TGTGCCAGCAGTTACCCCCTAGCGGGAGGGGAAGAGACCCAGTACTTC. Its protein is CASSYPLAGGEETQYF.

This clonotype came up many times. The rearrangement joins TRBV11-1 to TRBJ2-1, with D perhaps TRBD1 or TRBD2 (5 bases each). V was shortened by 5 bases and J by 4 bases, with 15 bases between the two germline ends. Germline V gene sequence: CDR1 SGHAT, CDR2 FQDESV (reference sequence). The CDR3 has 15 residues. The CDR3, as DNA: TGTGCCAGCAGCCCACAGACGGGACCATACAATGAGCAGTTCTTC. This codes for CASSPQTGPYNEQFF.

The CDR3 sequence is CASSLDVGGGSNEQFF. CDR3 DNA sequence: TGTGCCAGCAGCTTAGACGTAGGGGGAGGGTCCAATGAGCAGTTCTTC. The chain is built from TRBV7-6 and TRBJ2-1; D possibly corresponds to TRBD2 (7 bases). CDR3 length: 16 residues. Germline V gives CDR1 SGHVS, CDR2 FNYEAQ. V was clipped by 1 base and J by 6 bases, with 16 bases between them.

This clonotype has at least ten counts. The rearrangement links TRBV28 to TRBJ2-7; 7 bases are shared with TRBD2. Germline V lookup: CDR1 MDHEN, CDR2 SYDVKM. The CDR3 runs 15 residues. Losses at the gene ends were 6 bases for V and 4 bases for J; bases not matched to a gene: 12. CDR3: CASRSGTIVSYEQYF. The CDR3 coding sequence is TGTGCCAGCAGGAGCGGGACTATAGTGTCGTACGAGCAGTACTTC.

To note about this clonotype: One junction end does not reproduce the germline sequence, and a read error may be involved. The chain is built from TRBV5-6 and TRBJ2-7; D unclear. Germline V gene lookup returns CDR1 SGHDT and CDR2 YYEEEE. The length of the CDR3 is 12 residues. The CDR3 region is CTSSLGRYEQYF. The DNA for the CDR3 is TGTACCAGCAGCTTGGGCCGCTACGAGCAGTACTTC.

This clonotype was observed at least ten times. The chain has TRBV20-1 and TRBJ1-1; D not certain. The CDR3 has 12 amino acids. CDR1 and CDR2 (germline): DFQATT, SNEGSKA (reference sequence). Trimming pared 1 base from V and 11 bases from J, leaving 14 bases between. CDR3 in DNA: TGCAGTGCTAGAGTCCTCGAACAGCTCGCTTTCTTT. This translates into CSARVLEQLAFF.

This clonotype was found many times. The chain uses TRBV4-1 and TRBJ1-4, with D maybe TRBD1 (5 bases). The CDR3 consists of 15 residues. The V end was cut by 4 bases, the J end by 8 bases, with 17 bases between. In germline, CDR1 is MGHRA, CDR2 YSYEKL. The CDR3 nucleotides read TGCGCCAGCAGCCGAACCGGGACGGGGACCGAAAAACTGTTTTTT. Amino acid sequence: CASSRTGTGTEKLFF.